The 25 T cell receptor beta chains listed next were all sequenced from one sample in a study of T-cell reconstitution after alpha-beta-depleted transplantation in children. The TCRbeta library was prepared with unique molecular identifiers. Each CDR3 protein gets one entry after TCRdb re-called the PCR reads with MiXCR. The table records about 490,000 distinct CDR3 sequences, over 9.5% of them present only once. The sequencing used PBMCs, collected before TCRalphabeta/CD19-depleted stem cell transplant. These receptors all stem from a child under 10 years old with inherited bone marrow failure, due to receive a stem cell transplant.

The chain employs TRBV9 and TRBJ2-1; 13 bases fit TRBD2. CDR1 and CDR2 from the germline V gene are SGDLS and YYNGEE. V dropped 3 bases and J dropped 3; count of bases not matched to a gene: 21. This CDR3 has 22 residues. The CDR3 DNA reads TGTGCCAGCAGCGCGATCCGAGGGGGACTAGCGGGACTGGGGGGGATCTACAATGAGCAGTTCTTC. Translation gives CASSAIRGGLAGLGGIYNEQFF. The variable domain in full, completed from reference TRBV9 and TRBJ2-1, reads DSGVTQTPKHLITATGQRVTLRCSPRSGDLSVYWYQQSLDQGLQFLIQYYNGEERAKGNILERFSAQQFPDLHSELNLSSLELGDSALYFCASSAIRGGLAGLGGIYNEQFFGPGTRLTVL.

This chain connects TRBV7-9 to TRBJ2-3, with D perhaps assigned TRBD1 or TRBD2 (5 bases each). There are 17 residues in the CDR3. Trimming took off 5 bases at V and 2 bases at J, with 20 bases between the two ends. Germline V gene lookup returns CDR1 SEHNR and CDR2 FQNEAQ (reference sequence). The CDR3 DNA reads as TGTGCCAGCAGCCCCGGGACCCCAAACACATACACAGATACGCAGTATTTT. Residues: CASSPGTPNTYTDTQYF.

This clonotype was found a few times. The chain combines TRBV19 with TRBJ2-3, with D tentatively TRBD1 (6 bases). This CDR3 comprises 15 residues. The V end lost 3 bases, the J end lost 4 bases, and 14 bases lay between the germline ends. Germline CDR1 and CDR2: LNHDA and SQIVND (reference sequence). The CDR3 region has the DNA TGTGCCAGTAGTATGAACCAGGGGCTGGCAGATACGCAGTATTTT. The encoded protein is CASSMNQGLADTQYF.

This clonotype was observed many times. V gene TRBV4-3 combines with J gene TRBJ2-3, with a weak D call TRBD2 (6 bases). This CDR3 contains 16 residues. Germline values: CDR1 LGHNA, CDR2 YSLEER. The germline V and J ends were trimmed by 3 bases and 2 bases, with 15 bases remaining between them. CDR3 coding DNA: TGCGCCAGCAGCCATGAGCGGGCTACCTACACAGATACGCAGTATTTT. It specifies CASSHERATYTDTQYF.

This clonotype has ten or more counts. This rearrangement joins TRBV29-1 to TRBJ2-7, with no clear D. The length of the CDR3 is 11 residues. The V end was cut by 7 bases, the J end by 3 bases, with 10 bases between. CDR1 is SQVTM and CDR2 is ANQGSEA in the germline V gene. CDR3 protein: CSARIDYEQYF. CDR3 in DNA: TGCAGCGCCCGAATCGACTACGAGCAGTACTTC.

This clonotype was recorded at least ten times. This chain connects TRBV7-8 to TRBJ2-5; weak D call: TRBD2 (6 bases). Germline CDR1 is SGHVS and CDR2 is FQNEAQ. V lost 4 bases and J lost 2, with 11 bases in between. This CDR3 is built from 14 residues. Written as DNA, the CDR3 is TGTGCCAGCAGCTATAGGGGACTGCAAGAGACCCAGTACTTC. Its protein is CASSYRGLQETQYF.

This clonotype showed up many times. The chain carries TRBV27 and TRBJ1-1; D possibly corresponds to TRBD1 (6 bases). Trimming shortened V by 4 bases and J by 8 bases, and 14 bases separated the two germline ends. CDR1 is MNHEY, CDR2 SMNVEV, per germline (reference sequence). There are 13 residues in the CDR3. The CDR3 sequence is CASSSRPGTEAFF. The CDR3 coding sequence is TGTGCCAGCAGTTCGAGACCCGGGACAGAAGCTTTCTTT.

The chain links TRBV15 to TRBJ2-7; no firm D call. V lost 1 base and J 6 bases, leaving 25 bases between the germline ends. The CDR3 covers 18 residues. Germline assignment: CDR1 LNHNV and CDR2 YYDKDF (reference sequence). For the CDR3, the DNA is TGTGCCACCAGCAGAGTGTTGACCGACTCCCCCCCTCCGGGCGAGCAGTACTTC. Its translation: CATSRVLTDSPPPGEQYF.

This clonotype showed up many times. The chain has TRBV7-2 and TRBJ1-5, with D uncertain. The CDR3 length is 13 residues. In germline, CDR1 is SGHTA, CDR2 FQGNSA. V lost 0 bases and J 4 bases, leaving 4 bases between the germline ends. CDR3: CASSLAENQPQHF. CDR3 nucleotide sequence: TGTGCCAGCAGCTTAGCGGAAAATCAGCCCCAGCATTTT.

This chain connects TRBV3-1 to TRBJ2-5; D remains unclear. The CDR3 spans 15 residues. V lost 3 bases and J lost 0, with 11 bases in between. CDR1 is LGHDT and CDR2 is YNNKEL in the germline V gene (reference sequence). CDR3 loop: CASSQGSEYQETQYF. The CDR3, as DNA: TGTGCCAGCAGCCAGGGATCAGAGTACCAAGAGACCCAGTACTTC.

This clonotype was seen ten or more times. The chain links TRBV20-1 to TRBJ2-1; D remains unclear. The CDR3 has 14 residues. V lost 3 bases to trimming and J lost 2 bases, with 11 bases between them. CDR1 is DFQATT, CDR2 SNEGSKA, per germline (reference sequence). CDR3 DNA: TGCAGTGCTAGTGCTCACACTCCCTACAATGAGCAGTTCTTC. It translates to CSASAHTPYNEQFF.

The chain links TRBV4-2 to TRBJ2-1; the D call may be TRBD1 or TRBD2 (5 bases each). This CDR3 is 17 amino acids long. Germline CDR1 LGHNA, CDR2 YNFKEQ. The V end was cut by 0 bases, the J end by 4 bases, with 16 bases between. DNA for the CDR3: TGTGCCAGCAGCCAAGATCCTGGGGGTATCGTATACAATGAGCAGTTCTTC. This sequence encodes CASSQDPGGIVYNEQFF.

This clonotype was counted ten times or more. The chain carries TRBV27 and TRBJ2-2, with D perhaps being TRBD1 or TRBD2 (5 bases each). The V end was cut by 5 bases, the J end by 0 bases, with 13 bases between. The CDR3 is made up of 16 amino acids. In germline, CDR1 is MNHEY, CDR2 SMNVEV (reference sequence). CDR3 coding DNA: TGTGCCAGCAGTGGGACCGTTCGCCCGAACACCGGGGAGCTGTTTTTT. It yields the protein CASSGTVRPNTGELFF.

This clonotype was detected a few times. J is TRBJ1-2 and V is TRBV6-5; D unresolved. This CDR3 region has 11 residues. Germline V gives CDR1 MNHEY, CDR2 SVGAGI. V lost 6 bases and J 5 bases, leaving 7 bases between the germline ends. The CDR3 DNA follows: TGTGCCAGCAGATGGATTTATGGCTACACCTTC. Translated: CASRWIYGYTF.

The J gene is TRBJ2-1, the V gene TRBV3-1, with a weak D call TRBD2 (6 bases). V was pared by 0 bases and J by 3 bases, with 9 bases between. The CDR3 has 15 residues. In germline, CDR1 is LGHDT, CDR2 YNNKEL (reference sequence). The DNA of the CDR3 is TGTGCCAGCAGCCAAGATGGGGGACTCTACAATGAGCAGTTCTTC. Amino acids: CASSQDGGLYNEQFF.

The chain couples TRBV5-4 to TRBJ2-4, with a possible D match to TRBD1 (6 bases). The germline CDR1 and CDR2 sequences are SGHNT and YYREEE (reference sequence). V lost 1 base and J lost 8, with 16 bases in between. The CDR3 contains 15 residues. CDR3 coding DNA: TGTGCCAGCAGCTTGACCTCACAGGGTCTGGACATTCAGTACTTC. Translation gives CASSLTSQGLDIQYF.

Ten or more counts support this clonotype. V is TRBV29-1 and J is TRBJ1-2, with 8 bases lining up with TRBD1. V trimming: 3 bases; J trimming: 8 bases; junction bases outside the gene matches: 8. Germline CDR1 and CDR2: SQVTM and ANQGSEA. This CDR3 has 13 amino acids. CDR3 in DNA: TGCAGCGTTGACACCGGACAGGGAATAGGCTACACCTTC. This encodes CSVDTGQGIGYTF.

This clonotype showed up just a few times. This chain connects TRBV28 to TRBJ2-1; D is ambiguous. The CDR3 runs to 9 residues. Per germline, CDR1 MDHEN and CDR2 SYDVKM. Trimming shortened V by 6 bases and J by 6 bases, and 0 bases separated the two germline ends. The CDR3 region has the DNA TGTGCCAGCAGCAATGAGCAGTTCTTC. It is translated as CASSNEQFF.

For the CDR3, the DNA is TGCGCCAGCAGCTTGGCCATCGGGAACACCGGGGAGCTGTTTTTT. Its protein product is CASSLAIGNTGELFF. The V gene is TRBV5-1, the J gene TRBJ2-2; unclear D gene. Trimming stripped 0 bases from V and 1 base from J, with 7 bases between. Germline V gene lookup returns CDR1 SGHRS and CDR2 YFSETQ. This CDR3 comprises 15 residues.

This clonotype has at least ten counts. The chain joins TRBV29-1 to TRBJ2-2; TRBD2 is a possible D gene (5 bases). The CDR3 runs 14 residues. Germline V gene data show CDR1 as SQVTM and CDR2 as ANQGSEA. The CDR3 reads CATQASRNTGELFF. The CDR3 nucleotides are TGCGCCACTCAGGCTAGCCGGAACACCGGGGAGCTGTTTTTT.

Only one count was recorded for this clonotype. This chain links TRBV19 with TRBJ2-7; 11 bases match TRBD1. Germline CDR1 reads LNHDA; CDR2 reads SQIVND (reference sequence). With V trimmed by 1 base and J by 5 bases, 4 bases remained unmatched. The CDR3 runs 15 residues. The CDR3 nucleotides read TGTGCCAGTAGTATAGGAGGGACAGGGGGAGACGAGCAGTACTTC. As protein: CASSIGGTGGDEQYF.

This clonotype was detected only a few times. The chain has TRBV9 and TRBJ1-1; D uncertain. There are 13 residues in the CDR3. V lost 3 bases to trimming and J lost 1 base, with 7 bases between them. Germline CDR1 and CDR2: SGDLS and YYNGEE. In nucleotides, the CDR3 is TGTGCCAGCAGCGCGGGGTCGAACACTGAAGCTTTCTTT. Protein: CASSAGSNTEAFF.

This clonotype was detected many times. The chain recombines TRBV6-1 with TRBJ2-7; tentatively, D is TRBD2 (5 bases). This CDR3 spans 15 amino acids. V dropped 6 bases and J dropped 3 bases, with 18 bases sitting between them. Germline V CDR1 and CDR2: MNHNS, SASEGT. The CDR3 here is CASSLSGEPFYEQYF. The CDR3 DNA is TGTGCCAGCAGCCTGAGCGGAGAGCCTTTCTACGAGCAGTACTTC.

The table lists this clonotype with many counts. The chain employs TRBV10-2 and TRBJ1-2; maybe TRBD1 (5 bases). The CDR3 runs to 15 residues. The V and J ends lost 6 bases and 5 bases respectively, with 19 bases between them. The germline V gene encodes CDR1 WSHSY and CDR2 SAAADI. CDR3 sequence reads: CASSVGPGIGYGYTF. CDR3 in DNA: TGCGCCAGCAGCGTCGGGCCAGGGATTGGTTATGGCTACACCTTC.

This clonotype was counted between two and nine times. The CDR3 coding sequence is TGTGCCAGCAGTTCCAGGGTACACTACGAGCAGTACTTC. Residues: CASSSRVHYEQYF. The chain combines TRBV27 with TRBJ2-7; a possible D gene is TRBD1 (5 bases). V was clipped by 4 bases and J by 3 bases, with 10 bases between them. Germline assignment: CDR1 MNHEY and CDR2 SMNVEV (reference sequence). The CDR3 is made up of 13 amino acids.